Listed below are T cell receptor beta chains from one sample, sequenced in a study of blood T cell repertoires in COVID-19. Sequencing used immunoSEQ multiplex PCR; TCRdb keeps in-frame clones, though not all of them. This sample yields 98,000 or so clones, of which around 86% are seen a single time; approximately 4.1% belongs to the top ten. The sequenced sample consisted of peripheral blood. Receptors originate from a woman between 65 and 79 years old with acute or convalescent COVID-19. Both conserved end residues are trimmed from each CDR3. Each record gives: CDR3 length, clone size, V gene, J gene, CDR3 protein. Clone size is given for some rows only: seen once, a few or many times, or a class if the clone is expanded.

cdr3_length: 15
clone_size: .
v_call: TRBV7-9
j_call: TRBJ2-2
cdr3_aa: ASSQKGGEGATGELF

cdr3_length: 11
clone_size: .
v_call: TRBV2
j_call: TRBJ1-3
cdr3_aa: ASRTGAGNTIY

cdr3_length: 13
clone_size: .
v_call: TRBV11-3
j_call: TRBJ2-3
cdr3_aa: ASSPRREGPDTQY

cdr3_length: 11
clone_size: once
v_call: TRBV6-5
j_call: TRBJ1-2
cdr3_aa: ASSYRGRYGYT

cdr3_length: 10
clone_size: .
v_call: TRBV7-9
j_call: TRBJ1-2
cdr3_aa: ASTDRGGGYT

cdr3_length: 13
clone_size: .
v_call: TRBV21-1
j_call: TRBJ1-2
cdr3_aa: ASSKGQGEFYGYT

cdr3_length: 11
clone_size: .
v_call: TRBV27
j_call: TRBJ1-6
cdr3_aa: ASSSTVDSPLH

cdr3_length: 13
clone_size: .
v_call: TRBV30
j_call: TRBJ2-3
cdr3_aa: AWSATDGWSDTQY

cdr3_length: 12
clone_size: .
v_call: TRBV10-3
j_call: TRBJ2-1
cdr3_aa: AISSTSGSIEQF

cdr3_length: 10
clone_size: .
v_call: TRBV19
j_call: TRBJ1-2
cdr3_aa: ASSINREGYT

cdr3_length: 13
clone_size: .
v_call: TRBV3-1/TRBV3-2
j_call: TRBJ2-7
cdr3_aa: ASSQDPGLSYEQY

cdr3_length: 11
clone_size: .
v_call: TRBV10-3
j_call: TRBJ1-2
cdr3_aa: ATALTVNYGYT

cdr3_length: 15
clone_size: .
v_call: TRBV7-3
j_call: TRBJ2-3
cdr3_aa: ASSLISAGGGADTQY

cdr3_length: 13
clone_size: .
v_call: TRBV10-3
j_call: TRBJ2-3
cdr3_aa: AISERQGVTDTQY

cdr3_length: 11
clone_size: .
v_call: TRBV12-3/TRBV12-4
j_call: TRBJ2-2
cdr3_aa: ASSYRGPGELF

cdr3_length: 13
clone_size: .
v_call: TRBV6-5
j_call: TRBJ1-3
cdr3_aa: ASSTLGSSGNTIY

cdr3_length: 15
clone_size: .
v_call: TRBV6-4
j_call: TRBJ1-4
cdr3_aa: ASSAHRVRGQDEKLF

cdr3_length: 14
clone_size: few
v_call: TRBV18
j_call: TRBJ1-6
cdr3_aa: ASSPPGQAYNSPLH

cdr3_length: 10
clone_size: few
v_call: TRBV29-1
j_call: TRBJ2-3
cdr3_aa: SYRGSTDTQY

cdr3_length: 13
clone_size: once
v_call: TRBV9
j_call: TRBJ1-3
cdr3_aa: ASSVEQLSGNTIY

cdr3_length: 13
clone_size: .
v_call: TRBV1
j_call: TRBJ1-3
cdr3_aa: TSSPDRGCGNTIY

cdr3_length: 12
clone_size: .
v_call: TRBV5-6
j_call: TRBJ2-7
cdr3_aa: ASSFPGQHYEQY

cdr3_length: 12
clone_size: .
v_call: TRBV7-2
j_call: TRBJ2-1
cdr3_aa: ASSLGQADNEQF

cdr3_length: 12
clone_size: .
v_call: TRBV19
j_call: TRBJ2-3
cdr3_aa: ASTTAARGDTQY